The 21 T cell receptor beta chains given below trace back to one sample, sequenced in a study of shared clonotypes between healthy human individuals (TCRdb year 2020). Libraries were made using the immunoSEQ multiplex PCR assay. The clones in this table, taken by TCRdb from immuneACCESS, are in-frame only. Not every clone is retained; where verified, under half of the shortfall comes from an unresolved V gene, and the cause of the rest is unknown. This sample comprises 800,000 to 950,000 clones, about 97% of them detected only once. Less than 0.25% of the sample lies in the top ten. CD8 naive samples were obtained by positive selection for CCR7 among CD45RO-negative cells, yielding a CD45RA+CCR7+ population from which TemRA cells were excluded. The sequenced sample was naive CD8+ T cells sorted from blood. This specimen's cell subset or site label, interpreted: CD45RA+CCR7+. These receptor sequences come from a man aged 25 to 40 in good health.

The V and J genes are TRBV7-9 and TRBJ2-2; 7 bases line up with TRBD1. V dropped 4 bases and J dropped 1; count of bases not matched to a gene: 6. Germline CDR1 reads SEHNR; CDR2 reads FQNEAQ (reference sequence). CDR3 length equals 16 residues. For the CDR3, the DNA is TGTGCCAGCAGCTCCGGGACAGTGCTGAACACCGGGGAGCTGTTTTTT. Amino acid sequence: CASSSGTVLNTGELFF.

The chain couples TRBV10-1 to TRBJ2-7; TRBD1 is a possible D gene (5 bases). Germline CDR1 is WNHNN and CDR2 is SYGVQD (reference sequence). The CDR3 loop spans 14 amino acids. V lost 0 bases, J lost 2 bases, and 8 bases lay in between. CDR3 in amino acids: CASSESIGAYEQYF. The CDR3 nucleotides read TGCGCCAGCAGTGAGTCCATAGGGGCCTACGAGCAGTACTTC.

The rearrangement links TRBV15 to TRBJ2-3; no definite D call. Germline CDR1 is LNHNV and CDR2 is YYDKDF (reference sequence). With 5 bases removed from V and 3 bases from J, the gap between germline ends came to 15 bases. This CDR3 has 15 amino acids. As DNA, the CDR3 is TGTGCCACCAGCTCAAATACATGGGCAACAGATACGCAGTATTTT. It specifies CATSSNTWATDTQYF.

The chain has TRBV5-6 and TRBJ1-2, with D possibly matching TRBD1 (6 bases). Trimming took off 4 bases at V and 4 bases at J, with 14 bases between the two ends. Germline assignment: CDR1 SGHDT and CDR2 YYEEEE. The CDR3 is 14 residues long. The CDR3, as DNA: TGTGCCAGCAGCAAAGACAGGTCCCTCTATGGCTACACCTTC. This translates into CASSKDRSLYGYTF.

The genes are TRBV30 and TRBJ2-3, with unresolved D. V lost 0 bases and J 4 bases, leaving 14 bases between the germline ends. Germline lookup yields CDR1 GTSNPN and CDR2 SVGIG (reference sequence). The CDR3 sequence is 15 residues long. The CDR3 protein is CAWSVLGFRSDTQYF. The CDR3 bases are TGTGCCTGGAGTGTACTGGGCTTCCGGTCAGATACGCAGTATTTT.

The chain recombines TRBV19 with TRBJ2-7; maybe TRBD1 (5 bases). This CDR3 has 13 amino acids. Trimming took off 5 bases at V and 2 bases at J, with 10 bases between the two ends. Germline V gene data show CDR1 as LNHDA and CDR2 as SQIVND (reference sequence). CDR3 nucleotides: TGTGCCAGTAGTGCAGGGTTCACCTACGAGCAGTACTTC. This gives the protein CASSAGFTYEQYF.

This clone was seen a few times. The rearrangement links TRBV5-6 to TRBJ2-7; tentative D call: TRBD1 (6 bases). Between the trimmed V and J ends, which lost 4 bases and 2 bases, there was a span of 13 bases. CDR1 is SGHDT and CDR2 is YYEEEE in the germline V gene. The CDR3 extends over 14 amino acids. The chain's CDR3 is CASSRGAGAYEQYF. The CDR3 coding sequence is TGTGCCAGCAGCAGGGGTGCAGGGGCCTACGAGCAGTACTTC.

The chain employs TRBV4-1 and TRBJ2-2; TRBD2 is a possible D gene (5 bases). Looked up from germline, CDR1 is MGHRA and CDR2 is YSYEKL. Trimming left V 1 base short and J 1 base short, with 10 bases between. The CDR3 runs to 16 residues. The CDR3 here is CASSQVLAENTGELFF. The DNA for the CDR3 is TGCGCCAGCAGCCAAGTCCTAGCTGAGAACACCGGGGAGCTGTTTTTT.

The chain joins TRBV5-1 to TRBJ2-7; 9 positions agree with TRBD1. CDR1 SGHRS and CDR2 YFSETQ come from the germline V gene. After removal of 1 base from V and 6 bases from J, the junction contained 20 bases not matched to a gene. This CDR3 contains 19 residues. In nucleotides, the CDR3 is TGCGCCAGCAGCTTGTGGTCTGGAGGACGAGGGACAGGGTCGAGCGAGCAGTACTTC. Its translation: CASSLWSGGRGTGSSEQYF.

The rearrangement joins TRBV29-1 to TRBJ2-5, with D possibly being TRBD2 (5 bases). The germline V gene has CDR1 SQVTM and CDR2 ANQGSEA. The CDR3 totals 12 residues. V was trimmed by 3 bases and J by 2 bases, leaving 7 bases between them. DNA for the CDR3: TGCAGCGTTGAGGACTCTCAAGAGACCCAGTACTTC. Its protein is CSVEDSQETQYF.

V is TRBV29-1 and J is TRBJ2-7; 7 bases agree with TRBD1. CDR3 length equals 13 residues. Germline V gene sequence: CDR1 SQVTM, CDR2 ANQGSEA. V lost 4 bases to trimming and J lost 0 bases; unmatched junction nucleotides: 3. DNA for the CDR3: TGCAGCGTTGGGGACAGAAGCTCCTACGAGCAGTACTTC. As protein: CSVGDRSSYEQYF.

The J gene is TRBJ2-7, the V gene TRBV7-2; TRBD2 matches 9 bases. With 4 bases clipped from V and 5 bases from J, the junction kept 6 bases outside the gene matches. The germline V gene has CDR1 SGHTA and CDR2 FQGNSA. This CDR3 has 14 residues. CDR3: CASSSRRGGHEQYF. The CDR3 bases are TGTGCCAGCAGCTCGCGGCGGGGGGGTCACGAGCAGTACTTC.

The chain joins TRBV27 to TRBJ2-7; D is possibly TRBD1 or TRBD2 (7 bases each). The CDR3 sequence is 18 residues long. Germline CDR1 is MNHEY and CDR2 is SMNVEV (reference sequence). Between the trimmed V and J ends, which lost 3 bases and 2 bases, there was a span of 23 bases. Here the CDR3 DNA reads TGTGCCAGCAGTTTTGGGGGGGTCGGGACAGAACTTCCCTACGAGCAGTACTTC. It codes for CASSFGGVGTELPYEQYF.

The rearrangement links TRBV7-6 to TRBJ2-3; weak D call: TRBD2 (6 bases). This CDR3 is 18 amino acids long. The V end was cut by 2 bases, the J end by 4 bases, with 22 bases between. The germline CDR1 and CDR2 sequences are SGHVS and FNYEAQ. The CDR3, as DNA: TGTGCCAGCAGCTTAAATCCCGGGACTGCGAGGGAAGCAGATACGCAGTATTTT. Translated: CASSLNPGTAREADTQYF.

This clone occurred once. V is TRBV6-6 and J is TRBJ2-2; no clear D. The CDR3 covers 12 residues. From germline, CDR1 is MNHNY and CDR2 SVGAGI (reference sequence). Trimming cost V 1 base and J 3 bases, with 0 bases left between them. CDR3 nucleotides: TGTGCCAGCAGTTACTACACCGGGGAGCTGTTTTTT. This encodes CASSYYTGELFF.

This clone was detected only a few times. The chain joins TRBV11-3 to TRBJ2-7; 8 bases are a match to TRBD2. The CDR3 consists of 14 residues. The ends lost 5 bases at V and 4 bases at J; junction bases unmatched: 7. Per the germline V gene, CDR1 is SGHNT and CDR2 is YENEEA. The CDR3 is CASSVSGDRYEQYF. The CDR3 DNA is TGTGCCAGCAGCGTTAGCGGGGACCGGTACGAGCAGTACTTC.

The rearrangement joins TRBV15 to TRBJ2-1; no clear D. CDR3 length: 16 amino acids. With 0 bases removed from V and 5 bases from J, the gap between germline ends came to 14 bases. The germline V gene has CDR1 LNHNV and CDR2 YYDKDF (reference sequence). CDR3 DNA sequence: TGTGCCACCAGCAGAGAAAAATCGGCCCTTGACAATGAGCAGTTCTTC. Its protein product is CATSREKSALDNEQFF. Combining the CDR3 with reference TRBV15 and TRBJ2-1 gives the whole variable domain DAMVIQNPRYQVTQFGKPVTLSCSQTLNHNVMYWYQQKSSQAPKLLFHYYDKDFNNEADTPDNFQSRRPNTSFCFLDIRSPGLGDTAMYLCATSREKSALDNEQFFGPGTRLTVL.

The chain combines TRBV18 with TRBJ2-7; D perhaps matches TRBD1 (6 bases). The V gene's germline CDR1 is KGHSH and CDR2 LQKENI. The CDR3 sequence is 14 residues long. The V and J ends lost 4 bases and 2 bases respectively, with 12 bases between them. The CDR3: CASSHPDSAYEQYF. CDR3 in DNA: TGTGCCAGCTCACATCCGGACAGCGCCTACGAGCAGTACTTC.

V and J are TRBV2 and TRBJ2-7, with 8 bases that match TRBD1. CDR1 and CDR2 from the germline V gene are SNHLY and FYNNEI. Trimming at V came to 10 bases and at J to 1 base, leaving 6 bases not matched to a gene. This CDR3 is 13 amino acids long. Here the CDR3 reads CATSGQESYEQYF. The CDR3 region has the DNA TGTGCCACCTCGGGACAGGAGTCCTACGAGCAGTACTTC.

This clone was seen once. The CDR3 DNA is TGTGCCAGCCAAAGTCGGGAGCAGTACTTC. Its translation: CASQSREQYF. The chain employs TRBV28 and TRBJ2-7; the D is unclear. The V gene's germline CDR1 is MDHEN and CDR2 SYDVKM. The CDR3 has 10 residues. Between the trimmed V and J ends, which lost 8 bases and 7 bases, there was a span of 9 bases. The variable domain in full, with the rest retrieved from reference TRBV28 and TRBJ2-7, is DVKVTQSSRYLVKRTGEKVFLECVQDMDHENMFWYRQDPGLGLRLIYFSYDVKMKEKGDIPEGYSVSREKKERFSLILESASTNQTSMYLCASQSREQYFGPGTRLTVT.

CDR3 coding DNA: TGCGCCAGCAGCCAAGGGACTAGCGGGAGTTGGGACTACAATGAGCAGTTCTTC. This translates into CASSQGTSGSWDYNEQFF. The chain carries TRBV4-1 and TRBJ2-1, with 13 positions matching TRBD2. The CDR3 has 18 residues. J lost 3 bases, V lost 1 base, and 6 bases had no gene match. From germline, CDR1 is MGHRA and CDR2 YSYEKL.